This T cell receptor (beta chain) stems from a study of cytomegalovirus exposure and HLA in healthy donors. Of note for this clone: Germline and junction disagree at one end, which may indicate a read error.

Germline V gene data show CDR1 as SNHLY and CDR2 as FYNNEI. The CDR3 totals 13 residues. Only in-frame clones appear in the TCRdb table, and some are missing; sequencing was by immunoSEQ multiplex PCR. Of about 73,000 clones detected, about 95% appear once; the ten largest clones hold about 3.5%. The clonotype comes from a young man in good health and CMV-seronegative. This chain joins TRBV2 and TRBJ2-5, with D possibly TRBD1 on 6 matching bases. TRBJ2-7 matches the DNA end more closely, so the J call is doubtful. Sequencing was carried out using PBMCs. The CDR3 sequence: CASGDTGSHEQYF. For the CDR3, the DNA is TGTGCCAGCGGTGATACAGGGTCCCACGAGCAGTACTTC.